The next 15 T cell receptor beta chains were all read from a single sample in a study of T-cell reconstitution after alpha-beta-depleted transplantation in children. Preparation of the TCRbeta library used unique molecular identifiers. One entry per CDR3 protein, called by TCRdb with MiXCR from the PCR reads. The sample records some 490,000 distinct CDR3 sequences, 12% being singletons. The specimen comprised PBMCs from the stem cell graft donor, sampled from the stem cell graft. The receptors stem from a human donor who donated a stem cell graft to a child with combined immunodeficiency.

This clonotype was detected many times. The chain joins TRBV7-2 to TRBJ2-3; the match to TRBD2 covers 9 bases. The germline CDR1 and CDR2 sequences are SGHTA and FQGNSA. J gave up 6 bases and V 0 bases, and 4 bases lay outside the gene matches. There are 15 residues in the CDR3. Written as DNA, the CDR3 is TGTGCCAGCAGCTTAGCCAGCGGGGGGCAGGATACGCAGTATTTT. Translation: CASSLASGGQDTQYF. Based on the CDR3 plus reference TRBV7-2 and TRBJ2-3, the full variable domain is GAGVSQSPSNKVTEKGKDVELRCDPISGHTALYWYRQSLGQGLEFLIYFQGNSAPDKSGLPSDRFSAERTGGSVSTLTIQRTQQEDSAVYLCASSLASGGQDTQYFGPGTRLTVL.

This clonotype was counted at least ten times. The CDR3 nucleotides are TGTGCCAGCAGCAGATCGACTAGCATGTCCTACAATGAGCAGTTCTTC. It specifies CASSRSTSMSYNEQFF. This rearrangement joins TRBV7-3 to TRBJ2-1; 7 nucleotides agree with TRBD2. This CDR3 contains 16 residues. CDR1 is SGHTA and CDR2 is FQGTGA in the germline V gene. V trimming: 5 bases; J trimming: 1 base; junction bases outside the gene matches: 8.

The rearrangement links TRBV2 to TRBJ2-6; no clear D. CDR3 length equals 15 residues. In germline, CDR1 is SNHLY, CDR2 FYNNEI. Deletions cut 1 base from V and 0 bases from J, with 4 bases between. The CDR3 DNA is TGTGCCAGCAGTGAAGGGATCTCTGGGGCCAACGTCCTGACTTTC. This codes for CASSEGISGANVLTF.

The rearrangement links TRBV5-1 to TRBJ2-1; D possibly corresponds to TRBD2 (6 bases). V was pared by 3 bases and J by 4 bases, with 26 bases between. The CDR3 extends over 19 amino acids. CDR1 is SGHRS, CDR2 YFSETQ, per germline. In nucleotides, the CDR3 is TGCGCCAGCAGCTACTATTCCGGATACCGGGACTCTCCGTACAATGAGCAGTTCTTC. It encodes CASSYYSGYRDSPYNEQFF.

The sample holds a few counts of this clonotype. The chain employs TRBV5-6 and TRBJ1-5, with 7 bases that match TRBD1. The CDR3 runs to 14 residues. With V trimmed by 4 bases and J by 5 bases, 6 bases remained unmatched. The germline V gene encodes CDR1 SGHDT and CDR2 YYEEEE. This CDR3 is CASSTGTADQPQHF. The CDR3 DNA is TGTGCCAGCAGCACTGGGACAGCCGATCAGCCCCAGCATTTT.

V and J are TRBV6-2 or TRBV6-3 and TRBJ2-1, with 8 nucleotides matching TRBD1. Germline loops: CDR1 MNHEY, CDR2 SVGEGT. This CDR3 comprises 15 residues. J lost 7 bases, V lost 8 bases, and 13 bases had no gene match. The CDR3 DNA is TGTGCCAGCGGGTTGAGTATGAACAGGGGGAATGAGCAGTTCTTC. Translation gives CASGLSMNRGNEQFF.

This clonotype turned up a few times. This rearrangement joins TRBV29-1 to TRBJ2-3; D uncertain. Trimming pared 5 bases from V and 1 base from J, leaving 10 bases between. The CDR3 has 13 amino acids. In germline, CDR1 is SQVTM, CDR2 ANQGSEA. CDR3 sequence (DNA): TGCAGCGTTTCCGTTGGGGGCACAGATACGCAGTATTTT. This translates into CSVSVGGTDTQYF.

This clonotype was seen a handful of times. The rearrangement links TRBV12-3 or TRBV12-4 to TRBJ2-1, with 9 bases identical to TRBD1. This CDR3 has 15 amino acids. V lost 6 bases, J lost 5 bases, and 8 bases stayed unmatched. The DNA of the CDR3 is TGTGCCAGCAGCCCGACAGGGGGTACCCACAATGAGCAGTTCTTC. Its translation is CASSPTGGTHNEQFF.

The chain employs TRBV4-3 and TRBJ2-5; 9 nucleotides align to TRBD2. The V and J ends lost 3 bases and 5 bases, in that order; junction bases with no gene match: 7. The CDR3 extends over 15 amino acids. CDR1 is LGHNA, CDR2 YSLEER, per germline. The CDR3 DNA reads TGCGCCAGCAGCCAGGGGACTAGCACAGGGGAGACCCAGTACTTC. It specifies CASSQGTSTGETQYF.

This clonotype was observed a few times. The rearrangement joins TRBV20-1 to TRBJ1-4; TRBD1 might be the D (5 bases). In germline, CDR1 is DFQATT, CDR2 SNEGSKA (reference sequence). The V gene lost 0 bases and the J gene lost 6 bases, with 11 bases spanning the gap. This CDR3 has 14 amino acids. The CDR3 coding sequence is TGCAGTGCTAGAGATTTCTGGGGGGATGAAAAACTGTTTTTT. Residues: CSARDFWGDEKLFF.

This clonotype was seen a handful of times. J is TRBJ2-3 and V is TRBV20-1; perhaps D is TRBD1 or TRBD2 (5 bases each). This CDR3 is built from 13 residues. CDR1 and CDR2 (germline): DFQATT, SNEGSKA (reference sequence). The germline V and J ends were trimmed by 5 bases and 4 bases, with 13 bases remaining between them. Written as DNA, the CDR3 is TGCAGTGCTGGGGCGGGCACCTCAGATACGCAGTATTTT. Protein product: CSAGAGTSDTQYF.

In this sample, this clonotype turned up many times. The V gene is TRBV4-3, the J gene TRBJ1-2; tentatively, D is TRBD1 (5 bases). The CDR3 runs to 14 residues. V shed 0 bases and J shed 4 bases, with 9 bases lying between them. CDR1 and CDR2 from the germline V gene are LGHNA and YSLEER. The CDR3 is CASSQDLTAYGYTF. The DNA of the CDR3 is TGCGCCAGCAGCCAAGATCTGACAGCCTATGGCTACACCTTC.

The rearrangement links TRBV19 to TRBJ2-1, with 8 nucleotides matching TRBD2. J lost 7 bases, V lost 10 bases, and 12 bases had no gene match. CDR3 length: 14 residues. Germline V gene lookup returns CDR1 LNHDA and CDR2 SQIVND (reference sequence). The CDR3 reads CATQGRGAGNEQFF. DNA of the CDR3: TGTGCCACCCAAGGGCGGGGGGCAGGGAATGAGCAGTTCTTC.

This clonotype was detected ten times or more. CDR3 sequence (DNA): TGCAGTGCCCCCGGGACCCCAACCTACAATGAGCAGTTCTTC. Its translation: CSAPGTPTYNEQFF. This chain joins TRBV20-1 and TRBJ2-1; D may correspond to TRBD1 or TRBD2 (5 bases each). In germline, CDR1 is DFQATT, CDR2 SNEGSKA (reference sequence). V was pared by 6 bases and J by 2 bases, with 14 bases between. The CDR3 is made up of 14 amino acids.

The chain has TRBV29-1 and TRBJ1-2; D is perhaps TRBD1 (6 bases). From germline, CDR1 is SQVTM and CDR2 ANQGSEA. V lost 7 bases, J lost 4 bases, and 10 bases lay in between. This CDR3 spans 11 amino acids. The CDR3 reads CSGQGGYGYTF. Written as DNA, the CDR3 is TGCAGCGGACAAGGGGGCTATGGCTACACCTTC.